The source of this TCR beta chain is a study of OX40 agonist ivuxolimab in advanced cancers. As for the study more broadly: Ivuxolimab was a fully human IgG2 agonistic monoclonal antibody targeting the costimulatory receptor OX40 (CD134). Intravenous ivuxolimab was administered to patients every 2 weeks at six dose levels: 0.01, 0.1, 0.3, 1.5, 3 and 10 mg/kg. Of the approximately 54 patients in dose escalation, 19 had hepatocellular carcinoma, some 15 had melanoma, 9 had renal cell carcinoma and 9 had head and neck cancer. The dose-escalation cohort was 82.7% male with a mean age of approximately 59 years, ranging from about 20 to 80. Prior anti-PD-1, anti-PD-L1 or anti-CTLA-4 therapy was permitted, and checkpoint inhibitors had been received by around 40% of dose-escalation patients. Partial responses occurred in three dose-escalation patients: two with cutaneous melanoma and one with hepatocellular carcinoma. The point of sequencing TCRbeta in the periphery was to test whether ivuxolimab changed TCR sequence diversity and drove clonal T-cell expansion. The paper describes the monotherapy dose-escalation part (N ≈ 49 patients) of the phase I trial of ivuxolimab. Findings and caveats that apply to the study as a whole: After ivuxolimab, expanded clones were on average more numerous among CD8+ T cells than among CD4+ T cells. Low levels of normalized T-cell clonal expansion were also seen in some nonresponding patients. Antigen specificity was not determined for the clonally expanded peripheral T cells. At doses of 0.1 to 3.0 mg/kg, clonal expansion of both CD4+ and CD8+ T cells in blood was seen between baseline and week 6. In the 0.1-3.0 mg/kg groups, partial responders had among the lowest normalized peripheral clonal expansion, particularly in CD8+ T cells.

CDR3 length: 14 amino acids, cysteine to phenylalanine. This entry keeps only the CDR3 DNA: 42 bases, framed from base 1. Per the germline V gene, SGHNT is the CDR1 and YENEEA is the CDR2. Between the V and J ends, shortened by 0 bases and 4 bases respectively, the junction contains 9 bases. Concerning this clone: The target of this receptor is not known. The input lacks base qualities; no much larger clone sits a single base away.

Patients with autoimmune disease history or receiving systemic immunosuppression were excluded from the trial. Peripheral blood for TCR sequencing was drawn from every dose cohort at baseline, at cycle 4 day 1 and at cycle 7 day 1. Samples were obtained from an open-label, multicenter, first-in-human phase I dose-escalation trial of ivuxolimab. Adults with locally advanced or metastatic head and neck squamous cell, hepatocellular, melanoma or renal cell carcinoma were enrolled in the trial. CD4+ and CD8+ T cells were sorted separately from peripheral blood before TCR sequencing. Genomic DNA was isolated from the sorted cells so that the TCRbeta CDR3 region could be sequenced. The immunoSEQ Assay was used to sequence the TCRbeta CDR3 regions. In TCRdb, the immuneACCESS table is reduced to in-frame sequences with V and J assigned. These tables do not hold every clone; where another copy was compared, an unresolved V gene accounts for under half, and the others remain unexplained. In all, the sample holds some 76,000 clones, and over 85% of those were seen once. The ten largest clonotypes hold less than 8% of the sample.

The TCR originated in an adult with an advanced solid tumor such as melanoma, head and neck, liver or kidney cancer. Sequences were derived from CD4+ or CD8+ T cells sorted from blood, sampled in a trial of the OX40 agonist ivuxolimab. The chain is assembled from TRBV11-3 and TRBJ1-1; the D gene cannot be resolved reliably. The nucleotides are TGTGCCAGCAGCTTAGACAGGTTTTTCACTGAAGCTTTCTTT. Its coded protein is CASSLDRFFTEAFF.